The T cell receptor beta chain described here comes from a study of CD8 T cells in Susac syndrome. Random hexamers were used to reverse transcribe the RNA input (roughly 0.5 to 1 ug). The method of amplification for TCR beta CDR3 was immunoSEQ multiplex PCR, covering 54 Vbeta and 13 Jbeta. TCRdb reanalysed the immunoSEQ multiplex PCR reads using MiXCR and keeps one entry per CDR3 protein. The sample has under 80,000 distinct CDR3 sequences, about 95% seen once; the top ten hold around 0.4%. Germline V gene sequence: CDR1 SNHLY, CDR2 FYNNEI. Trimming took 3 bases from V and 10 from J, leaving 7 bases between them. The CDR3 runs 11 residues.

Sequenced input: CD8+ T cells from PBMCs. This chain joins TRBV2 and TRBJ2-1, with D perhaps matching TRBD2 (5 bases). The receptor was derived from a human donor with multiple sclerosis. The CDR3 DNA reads TGTGCCAGCAGTGACCAGCGGGAGCAGTTCTTC. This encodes CASSDQREQFF. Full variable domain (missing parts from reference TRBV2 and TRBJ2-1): EPEVTQTPSHQVTQMGQEVILRCVPISNHLYFYWYRQILGQKVEFLVSFYNNEISEKSEIFDDQFSVERPDGSNFTLKIRSTKLEDSAMYFCASSDQREQFFGPGTRLTVL.